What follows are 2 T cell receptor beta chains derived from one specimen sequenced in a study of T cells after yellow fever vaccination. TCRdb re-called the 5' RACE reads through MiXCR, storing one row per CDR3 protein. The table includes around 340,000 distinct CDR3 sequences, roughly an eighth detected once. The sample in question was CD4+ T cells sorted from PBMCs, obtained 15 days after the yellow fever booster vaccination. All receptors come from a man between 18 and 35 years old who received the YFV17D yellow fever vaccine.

This CDR3 is CAISERIATNEKLFF. CDR3 nucleotides: TGTGCCATCAGTGAGCGGATTGCTACTAATGAAAAACTGTTTTTT. The V and J genes are TRBV10-3 and TRBJ1-4; D is ambiguous. This CDR3 is built from 15 residues. Germline V lookup: CDR1 ENHRY, CDR2 SYGVKD. V gave up 2 bases and J gave up 2 bases, with 9 bases separating them.

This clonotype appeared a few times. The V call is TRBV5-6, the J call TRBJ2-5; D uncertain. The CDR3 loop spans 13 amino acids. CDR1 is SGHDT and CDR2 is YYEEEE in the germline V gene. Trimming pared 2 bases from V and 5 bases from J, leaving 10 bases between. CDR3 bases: TGTGCCAGCAGCTTTTGGGTGGGGGAGACCCAGTACTTC. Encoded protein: CASSFWVGETQYF.